These 9 T cell receptor beta chains were all obtained from the same sample, sequenced in a study of Graves' ophthalmopathy and Graves' hyperthyroidism. The authors amplified TCR beta CDR3 regions, and they did so from RNA transcripts for repertoire sequencing. An initial RT-PCR round employing HTBI primers preceded a second-round multiplex PCR. TCRdb independently ran MiXCR on the multiplex PCR reads; one entry per CDR3 protein. Of more than 550,000 distinct CDR3 sequences in the sample, more than 40% are singletons; the top ten hold about 3.3%. The source material was peripheral blood. The receptors were sampled from an adult man with Graves' ophthalmopathy.

The V gene is TRBV7-2, the J gene TRBJ2-7; D remains unclear. Trimming pared 11 bases from V and 5 bases from J, leaving 22 bases between. The germline gives CDR1 SGHTA, CDR2 FQGNSA. The CDR3 sequence is 14 residues long. This chain's CDR3 is CAGIREEAAHEQYF. CDR3 DNA sequence: TGTGCCGGCATCCGAGAAGAGGCGGCCCACGAGCAGTACTTC.

V is TRBV20-1 and J is TRBJ2-5; the D gene is possibly TRBD2 (6 bases). The J call is uncertain, as TRBJ2-7 better fits the DNA end. Germline-derived CDR1 and CDR2 are DFQATT and SNEGSKA (reference sequence). CDR3 length: 16 amino acids. The CDR3 here is CSARERGRPGTYEQYF. The CDR3, as DNA: TGCAGTGCTAGAGAGCGGGGTCGGCCGGGGACCTACGAGCAGTACTTC.

The genes are TRBV29-1 and TRBJ1-1, with a weak D call TRBD1 (5 bases). CDR3 size: 15 residues. The V gene lost 4 bases and the J gene lost 5 bases, with 20 bases spanning the gap. The germline V gene encodes CDR1 SQVTM and CDR2 ANQGSEA. This CDR3 is CSVAAGGLEETEAFF. CDR3 nucleotides: TGCAGCGTTGCGGCGGGGGGTCTTGAGGAGACTGAAGCTTTCTTT.

The rearrangement links TRBV25-1 to TRBJ2-6; no reliable D call. CDR1 is MGHDK, CDR2 SYGVNS, per germline. The CDR3 runs 19 residues. The V gene lost 2 bases and the J gene lost 0 bases, with 17 bases spanning the gap. CDR3 coding DNA: TGTGCCAGCAGTGAAGCCCCCTTATTGGGTAGCTCTGGGGCCAACGTCCTGACTTTC. Translation: CASSEAPLLGSSGANVLTF.

The table lists this clonotype with many counts. The chain combines TRBV7-3 with TRBJ2-5; 7 bases match TRBD2. The CDR3 spans 13 residues. V shed 5 bases, J shed 7 bases, and the junction held 7 bases outside the gene matches. CDR1 SGHTA and CDR2 FQGTGA come from the germline V gene. CDR3 sequence: CASSMNPGGTQYF. The CDR3 DNA sequence: TGTGCCAGCAGCATGAACCCGGGGGGGACCCAGTACTTC.

The chain joins TRBV10-3 to TRBJ2-7; possibly TRBD2 for D (6 bases). The length of the CDR3 is 12 residues. In germline, CDR1 is ENHRY, CDR2 SYGVKD. The germline V and J ends were trimmed by 6 bases and 4 bases, with 10 bases remaining between them. CDR3 bases: TGTGCCATCAGCGGGAGTACTTACGAGCAGTACTTC. This encodes CAISGSTYEQYF.

This clonotype was seen at least ten times. The chain links TRBV5-1 to TRBJ1-2, with D hard to call. CDR1 and CDR2 (germline): SGHRS, YFSETQ. This CDR3 spans 11 amino acids. Trimming shortened V by 4 bases and J by 7 bases, and 8 bases separated the two germline ends. In DNA, the CDR3 is TGCGCCAGCAGCGAAGCAGGTGGCTACACCTTC. Its translation is CASSEAGGYTF.

In its sample, this clonotype was seen many times. This chain links TRBV14 with TRBJ1-6, with unresolved D. Germline assignment: CDR1 SGHDN and CDR2 FVKESK. The CDR3 loop spans 12 amino acids. V lost 4 bases to trimming and J lost 7 bases, with 5 bases between them. Here the CDR3 DNA reads TGTGCCAGCAGCCTCAGGAATTCACCCCTCCACTTT. It is translated as CASSLRNSPLHF.

This clonotype was seen at least ten times. This sequence joins TRBV7-2 and TRBJ1-1; D is unclear. The CDR3 loop spans 15 amino acids. V dropped 2 bases and J dropped 0 bases, with 10 bases sitting between them. Germline V gene lookup returns CDR1 SGHTA and CDR2 FQGNSA. DNA of the CDR3: TGTGCCAGCAGCTTATTGCCCGATTTGAACACTGAAGCTTTCTTT. Residues: CASSLLPDLNTEAFF.